This T cell receptor (beta chain) was retrieved from a study of T cells in Graves' hyperthyroidism and ophthalmopathy. The CDR3 regions of TCR beta were amplified from RNA transcripts. The HTBI primer set drove a first-round RT-PCR of the TCR CDR3. TCRdb re-derived calls from the multiplex PCR reads in MiXCR, one entry per CDR3 protein. The sample holds over 350,000 distinct CDR3 sequences, around 15% seen once. The ends were cut back, 4 bases at V and 0 bases at J, with 19 bases in the middle. Germline-derived CDR1 and CDR2 are SGHDT and YYEEEE. CDR3 length: 18 residues. Ten or more counts support this clonotype. Its target is unknown. Findings and caveats of the study: Most thyroid clonotypes with frequency above 0.001 were detected in blood.

Patients with ophthalmopathy all had a Clinical Activity Score of at least 3, a NOSPECS grade of at least 4 and duration under 3 months. This rearrangement joins TRBV5-6 to TRBJ2-2; D is possibly TRBD1 (6 bases). The clonotype comes from a man aged 50 or older with Graves' ophthalmopathy. The sample taken for sequencing was blood. This CDR3 reads CASSGIQGRGANTGELFF. Here the CDR3 DNA reads TGTGCCAGCAGCGGCATACAGGGAAGAGGCGCGAACACCGGGGAGCTGTTTTTT.